These 17 T cell receptor beta chains came from one sample sequenced in a study of cytomegalovirus exposure and HLA in healthy donors. It was with 60 Vbeta and 13 Jbeta primers that the PCR ran. The table came from immunoSEQ multiplex PCR; TCRdb's copy has only in-frame clones and leaves some out. The sample consists of approximately 200,000 clones, about four fifths of them appearing once. The source material was PBMCs. The source of these receptors is a boy between 10 and 17 years old in good health and CMV-seronegative.

This sequence joins TRBV25-1 and TRBJ1-3; D remains ambiguous. Deletions cut 6 bases from V and 8 bases from J, with 14 bases between. The CDR3 is made up of 13 amino acids. In germline, CDR1 is MGHDK, CDR2 SYGVNS. The CDR3 DNA reads as TGTGCCAGCAGGGCCCGGGGTTGGGACACCATATATTTT. It specifies CASRARGWDTIYF.

This sequence joins TRBV20-1 and TRBJ1-2; 8 nucleotides line up with TRBD1. Germline-derived CDR1 and CDR2 are DFQATT and SNEGSKA (reference sequence). The CDR3 runs 10 residues. V dropped 4 bases and J dropped 12; count of bases not matched to a gene: 4. The CDR3 coding sequence is TGCAGTGCTACCGGACAGGGCGACACCTTC. Translation: CSATGQGDTF.

V usage is TRBV7-2 and J usage is TRBJ1-6; D not resolved. The CDR3 length is 18 residues. Germline V gene sequence: CDR1 SGHTA, CDR2 FQGNSA. Trimming removed 8 bases from V and 0 bases from J, with 20 bases in between. The CDR3 DNA reads as TGTGCCAGCTCCTTTTCATTTATCGGGAGCTCCTATAATTCACCCCTCCACTTT. As protein: CASSFSFIGSSYNSPLHF. Complete variable domain (other parts from reference TRBV7-2 and TRBJ1-6): GAGVSQSPSNKVTEKGKDVELRCDPISGHTALYWYRQSLGQGLEFLIYFQGNSAPDKSGLPSDRFSAERTGGSVSTLTIQRTQQEDSAVYLCASSFSFIGSSYNSPLHFGNGTRLTVT.

The rearrangement uses TRBV7-9 and TRBJ1-1; 9 bases fit TRBD1. From germline, CDR1 is SEHNR and CDR2 FQNEAQ (reference sequence). The CDR3 totals 16 residues. V was clipped by 5 bases and J by 3 bases; unmatched bases: 10. CDR3 amino acids: CASSPAGTGWDTEAFF. CDR3 bases: TGTGCCAGCAGCCCCGCCGGGACAGGGTGGGACACTGAAGCTTTCTTT.

Notes on this clone: Other nucleotide sequences from this sample produce the same CDR3. The chain carries TRBV6-6 and TRBJ2-7; TRBD2 might be the D (5 bases). The germline gives CDR1 MNHNY, CDR2 SVGAGI (reference sequence). The CDR3 is 14 residues long. Trimming stripped 5 bases from V and 3 bases from J, with 14 bases between. The DNA of the CDR3 is TGTGCCAGCAGTCCCCCCCCGGGGAGCTACGAGCAGTACTTC. Translated: CASSPPPGSYEQYF.

In its sample, this clone was seen once. In nucleotides, the CDR3 is TGTGCCAGCAGCGCTCCGGGACAGGGAAACACCATATATTTT. This sequence encodes CASSAPGQGNTIYF. V usage is TRBV9 and J usage is TRBJ1-3; 7 nucleotides line up with TRBD1. The germline V gene encodes CDR1 SGDLS and CDR2 YYNGEE. With V trimmed by 3 bases and J by 4 bases, 4 bases remained unmatched. This CDR3 has 14 residues. The variable domain in full, with the rest retrieved from reference TRBV9 and TRBJ1-3, is DSGVTQTPKHLITATGQRVTLRCSPRSGDLSVYWYQQSLDQGLQFLIQYYNGEERAKGNILERFSAQQFPDLHSELNLSSLELGDSALYFCASSAPGQGNTIYFGEGSWLTVV.

The chain recombines TRBV10-3 with TRBJ2-5, with TRBD1 as a possible D gene (6 bases). In germline, CDR1 is ENHRY, CDR2 SYGVKD. This CDR3 is 14 amino acids long. The V and J ends lost 4 bases and 1 base respectively, with 10 bases between them. This CDR3 is CAISVGQSQETQYF. The CDR3 DNA reads TGTGCCATCAGTGTTGGACAGTCCCAAGAGACCCAGTACTTC.

The rearrangement joins TRBV11-2 to TRBJ1-2, with D tentatively TRBD1 (5 bases). The V end was cut by 6 bases, the J end by 7 bases, with 15 bases between. This CDR3 comprises 13 residues. Per germline, CDR1 SGHAT and CDR2 FQNNGV. The CDR3 loop reads CASSSIGGVGYTF. The CDR3 region has the DNA TGTGCCAGCAGTTCCATTGGGGGGGTTGGCTACACCTTC. The whole variable domain, remainder taken from reference TRBV11-2 and TRBJ1-2, is EAGVAQSPRYKIIEKRQSVAFWCNPISGHATLYWYQQILGQGPKLLIQFQNNGVVDDSQLPKDRFSAERLKGVDSTLKIQPAKLEDSAVYLCASSSIGGVGYTFGSGTRLTVV.

The chain recombines TRBV28 with TRBJ1-2; a possible D gene is TRBD1 (5 bases). Germline V gene sequence: CDR1 MDHEN, CDR2 SYDVKM. The CDR3 loop spans 11 amino acids. V dropped 6 bases and J dropped 4 bases, with 6 bases sitting between them. The CDR3 here is CASRTAYGYTF. The CDR3 DNA reads TGTGCCAGCAGGACAGCCTATGGCTACACCTTC.

The chain links TRBV6-1 to TRBJ2-5; weak D call: TRBD1 (6 bases). Per germline, CDR1 MNHNS and CDR2 SASEGT. CDR3 length equals 13 residues. Trimming cost V 2 bases and J 5 bases, with 9 bases left between them. The CDR3 DNA is TGTGCCAGCAGTGAAATGGGGGCGGAGACCCAGTACTTC. Translated: CASSEMGAETQYF.

The chain is built from TRBV28 and TRBJ2-2; D call uncertain. The CDR3 loop spans 14 amino acids. Germline V gene lookup returns CDR1 MDHEN and CDR2 SYDVKM. The V and J ends lost 3 bases and 1 base respectively, with 6 bases between them. In DNA form, the CDR3 reads TGTGCCAGCAGTTTGGCCAGGAACACCGGGGAGCTGTTTTTT. Protein: CASSLARNTGELFF.

The chain has TRBV19 and TRBJ1-1, with D unclear. CDR1 and CDR2 from the germline V gene are LNHDA and SQIVND (reference sequence). V was pared by 11 bases and J by 0 bases, with 7 bases between. The CDR3 spans 11 residues. The CDR3 is CACIVNTEAFF. CDR3 coding DNA: TGTGCCTGCATAGTGAACACTGAAGCTTTCTTT.

This chain joins TRBV15 and TRBJ1-1; 12 bases are shared with TRBD1. This CDR3 is built from 14 residues. V lost 5 bases and J lost 7; bases outside the gene matches: 5. CDR1 LNHNV and CDR2 YYDKDF come from the germline V gene (reference sequence). The CDR3 nucleotides read TGTGCCACCAGCGGGGGACAGGGGGCGATTGAAGCTTTCTTT. It encodes CATSGGQGAIEAFF.

The count of this clone is one. V gene TRBV4-1 combines with J gene TRBJ2-2, with a tentative D call TRBD1 (6 bases). The ends were cut back, 0 bases at V and 4 bases at J, with 24 bases in the middle. The CDR3 has 20 amino acids. The germline V gene encodes CDR1 MGHRA and CDR2 YSYEKL. CDR3 bases: TGCGCCAGCAGCCAAGAAGAGCGGAGCAGGGGAGTCTGGGGCACCGGGGAGCTGTTTTTT. The encoded protein is CASSQEERSRGVWGTGELFF.

The chain couples TRBV7-9 to TRBJ1-1, with 8 bases matching TRBD1. CDR3 length equals 16 residues. The germline CDR1 and CDR2 sequences are SEHNR and FQNEAQ (reference sequence). V lost 5 bases to trimming and J lost 3 bases; unmatched junction nucleotides: 11. The CDR3 nucleotides are TGTGCCAGCAGCCCACGGACAGGGCCGGCGGACACTGAAGCTTTCTTT. Its protein is CASSPRTGPADTEAFF.

The V and J genes are TRBV28 and TRBJ2-4; D remains ambiguous. Trimming shortened V by 2 bases and J by 3 bases, and 11 bases separated the two germline ends. Germline loops: CDR1 MDHEN, CDR2 SYDVKM. The CDR3 is 15 amino acids. CDR3 DNA sequence: TGTGCCAGCAGTTTACTTCAGAGCGTCAAAAACATTCAGTACTTC. Its translation is CASSLLQSVKNIQYF.

The rearrangement uses TRBV7-3 and TRBJ2-5; 7 nucleotides line up with TRBD2. Trimming took 2 bases from V and 7 from J; bases not matched to a gene: 1. The CDR3 extends over 12 amino acids. Germline assignment: CDR1 SGHTA and CDR2 FQGTGA. CDR3 loop: CASSLWGGTQYF. DNA of the CDR3: TGTGCCAGCAGCTTATGGGGGGGGACCCAGTACTTC.